The rows below give T cell receptor beta chains drawn from one sample of a study of T cell changes during pregnancy in multiple sclerosis. Here immunoSEQ multiplex PCR was the method, and the copy in TCRdb shows in-frame clones only, minus some. Of around 78,000 clones in the sample, roughly 89% were seen once. The sample consisted of peripheral blood, taken in the third trimester of pregnancy. Receptors were obtained from a female donor in good health, enrolled as a control in a pregnancy study. Both conserved end residues are part of each CDR3. A D gene is named only where the DNA matches it firmly. Clone size appears in some rows only: once, few, many, or a class for an expanded clone.

J | size | D | V | CDR3
TRBJ2-2 | . | . | TRBV19 | CASSLGGANTGELFF
TRBJ2-7 | . | TRBD1 | TRBV5-8 | CASSLEGTVSYEQYF
TRBJ2-3 | . | TRBD2 | TRBV19 | CASSMWRGTTSTDTQYF
TRBJ2-3 | . | TRBD2 | TRBV5-1 | CASSGLASSTDTQYF
TRBJ2-1 | once | TRBD2 | TRBV7-8 | CASSALAGEDFYNEQFF
TRBJ2-1 | . | TRBD2 | TRBV7-2 | CASSLPVLAVGNEQFF
TRBJ2-3 | . | . | TRBV29-1 | CSVEIRGTDTQYF
TRBJ2-2 | . | . | TRBV7-2 | CASSPNFSRGHSGELFF
TRBJ2-7 | . | . | TRBV7-2 | CASSRDILMSYEQYF
TRBJ2-5 | . | . | TRBV7-2 | CASSLRGTWGETQYF
TRBJ1-6 | . | . | TRBV5-6 | CASSLGRGRFDSPLHF
TRBJ2-7 | . | . | TRBV25-1 | CASSVGGWEYF
TRBJ1-2 | . | TRBD1 | TRBV27 | CASSSTTGARGYTF
TRBJ2-7 | . | . | TRBV6-5 | CASSYSTLSYEQYF
TRBJ1-2 | . | . | TRBV19 | CASNPGQGTYGYTF
TRBJ1-2 | . | TRBD1 | TRBV6-1 | CASSPQGAGGYTF
TRBJ2-2 | . | . | TRBV4-3 | CASSPGEGNRVLTGELFF
TRBJ1-2 | few | TRBD1 | TRBV2 | CANDRAYGYTF
TRBJ1-6 | . | TRBD1 | TRBV5-4 | CASSQGQGTSPLHF
TRBJ2-1 | once | TRBD2 | TRBV28 | CASLAGGYNEQFF
TRBJ1-2 | . | . | TRBV27 | CASQSGGNPNYGYTF
TRBJ1-1 | . | TRBD1 | TRBV25-1 | CASSANRDRLNTEAFF
TRBJ2-1 | once | . | TRBV7-8 | CASSLVASPSGQFF
TRBJ1-1 | . | . | TRBV28 | CASSPQGRTEAFF
TRBJ2-7 | once | . | TRBV5-1 | CASSVSTASYEQYF
TRBJ1-5 | . | . | TRBV7-2 | CASSLWGREGDQPQHF
TRBJ2-2 | once | . | TRBV7-2 | CASSLFRDRNTGELFF
TRBJ2-2 | . | . | TRBV5-4 | CASTVSRGSTGELFF
TRBJ2-7 | . | . | TRBV4-2 | CASSQDRRYYEQYF
TRBJ2-1 | . | . | TRBV12-5 | CASGLGGPPYEQFF
TRBJ1-5 | once | TRBD1 | TRBV28 | CASSLFGTGGLMGDQPQHF
TRBJ1-4 | once | TRBD1 | TRBV12-5 | CASGERGTGSNEKLFF
TRBJ1-2 | . | . | TRBV28 | CASRKPSGDYAGYTF
TRBJ2-7 | . | . | TRBV18 | CASSQQAPRRYYYEQYF
TRBJ2-6 | . | . | TRBV27 | CASSPPRRESSGANVLTF
TRBJ2-7 | . | . | TRBV28 | CASSRDRYEQYF
TRBJ2-1 | . | TRBD2 | TRBV6-5 | CASSYSKASGSGEQFF
TRBJ2-5 | . | TRBD1 | TRBV6-5 | CASSYDRVRETQYF
TRBJ2-2 | once | . | TRBV6-5 | CASSAGTATGELFF
TRBJ2-5 | . | . | TRBV7-9 | CASSPQRGLGETQYF
TRBJ1-2 | . | . | TRBV11-2 | CASSLEAGANYGYTF
TRBJ2-7 | . | TRBD2 | TRBV5-1 | CASSPRGVSAYEQYF
TRBJ2-5 | . | . | TRBV25-1 | CASSVHRVAQETQYF
TRBJ1-2 | . | TRBD1 | TRBV25-1 | CASSELGGQGRYGYTF
TRBJ1-1 | . | . | TRBV11-2 | CASSLGHNTEAFF
TRBJ1-1 | . | . | TRBV4-1 | CASSQKSGPNTEAFF
TRBJ2-2 | . | . | TRBV5-1 | CATKEWSTGELFF
TRBJ1-6 | . | TRBD1 | TRBV5-8 | CASSGYRGAWDSPLHF
TRBJ1-2 | . | . | TRBV6-4 | CASSDPGVLKGGYTF
TRBJ1-1 | . | . | TRBV6-5 | CASSYSRVNTEAFF